This TCR beta chain was sequenced during a study of T cells after yellow fever vaccination. Study-level results: Across the CD4 and CD8 compartments, a small share of clonotypes was present in both. Subsequent booster samples again held most clones from primary vaccination (roughly 95% CD4, nearly 90% CD8). Sorted repertoires could include abundant contaminating clonotypes from bulk cells.

The V gene lost 4 bases and the J gene lost 3 bases, with 19 bases spanning the gap. CDR1 and CDR2 (germline): SGHNT, YYREEE (reference sequence). The CDR3 loop spans 17 amino acids. 5'RACE template switching generated TCR cDNA, adding a universal primer site and UMIs. Each CDR3 protein gets one entry after TCRdb re-called the 5' RACE reads with MiXCR. The sample lists 250,000 or so distinct CDR3 sequences, less than 8.5% occurring once. This clonotype appeared a few times. Its antigen is not known. The chain employs TRBV5-4 and TRBJ2-2, with TRBD2 as a possible D gene (5 bases). This sequence was found in a man aged 25 to 40 who received the YFV17D yellow fever vaccine. The starting material was CD4+ T cells sorted from PBMCs, obtained 15 days after the yellow fever booster vaccination. CDR3 DNA sequence: TGTGCCAGCAGCCACAGCAGAGGGAACCGCTACACCGGGGAGCTGTTTTTT. Amino acids: CASSHSRGNRYTGELFF.